A single sample gave rise to the 14 T cell receptor beta chains below, sequenced in a study of T-cell memory formation after mild COVID-19. TCRdb passed the 5' RACE reads through MiXCR, listing each CDR3 protein once. The data show more than 110,000 distinct CDR3 sequences, 25% seen once. The sequencing input was PBMCs or a T cell subset sorted from them (not recorded which). The receptor set was obtained from an adult woman who had mild COVID-19 (a few samples of this study predate the infection). Cell type and time point are not known.

J is TRBJ2-7 and V is TRBV21-1; the D call TRBD2 from the table was never checked on the DNA. TRBV21-1 is annotated as a pseudogene. The CDR3 consists of 16 residues. The CDR3 protein is CASSNSEGRTSGEQYF. The CDR3 DNA reads as TGTGCCAGCAGCAATTCCGAGGGACGGACCTCTGGCGAGCAGTACTTC.

This clonotype is labeled medium-sized (0.01 to 0.1%). J is TRBJ1-2 and V is TRBV7-9; D may be TRBD1 (5 bases). Trimming removed 4 bases from V and 2 bases from J, with 11 bases in between. The CDR3 runs to 14 residues. Germline V gene data show CDR1 as SEHNR and CDR2 as FQNEAQ (reference sequence). The CDR3 loop reads CASSSDSVNYGYTF. For the CDR3, the DNA is TGTGCCAGCAGCTCCGACAGTGTCAACTATGGCTACACCTTC.

This clonotype was seen only a few times. V and J are TRBV12-3 or TRBV12-4 and TRBJ2-3; D may be TRBD1 or TRBD2 (5 bases each). Trimming left V 8 bases short and J 1 base short, with 16 bases between. CDR3 length equals 15 residues. The CDR3 bases are TGTGCCAGCTTCCGGGGCACGTTGCGCACAGATACGCAGTATTTT. Its translation is CASFRGTLRTDTQYF.

This clonotype was seen a few times. The chain is built from TRBV7-9 and TRBJ1-2; maybe TRBD1 (6 bases). The CDR3 is 17 residues long. V dropped 1 base and J dropped 3 bases, with 18 bases sitting between them. CDR1 SEHNR and CDR2 FQNEAQ come from the germline V gene (reference sequence). CDR3 sequence (DNA): TGTGCCAGCAGCTTAGATTGGGCCAGGGGAGAAGACTATGGCTACACCTTC. Protein sequence: CASSLDWARGEDYGYTF.

This rearrangement joins TRBV6-5 to TRBJ2-1, with D perhaps matching TRBD2 (6 bases). Between the trimmed V and J ends, which lost 7 bases and 4 bases, there was a span of 17 bases. CDR3 length equals 15 residues. Germline CDR1 reads MNHEY; CDR2 reads SVGAGI. The CDR3 region has the DNA TGTGCCAGCACTCCGGGGTCTAGCGCTTACAATGAGCAGTTCTTC. It codes for CASTPGSSAYNEQFF.

The J gene is TRBJ2-3, the V gene TRBV12-3 or TRBV12-4, with 8 bases identical to TRBD2. The V segment lost 3 bases and the J segment 6 bases; nucleotides outside the gene matches: 11. The length of the CDR3 is 16 residues. CDR3: CASSLSPGGRMDTQYF. CDR3 nucleotide sequence: TGTGCCAGCAGTTTGAGCCCGGGCGGGAGGATGGATACGCAGTATTTT.

The rearrangement links TRBV4-3 to TRBJ2-7; no clear D. The CDR3 length is 14 residues. CDR1 and CDR2 from the germline V gene are LGHNA and YSLEER. V lost 1 base and J 5 bases, leaving 12 bases between the germline ends. The CDR3 DNA sequence: TGCGCCAGCAGCCAAGTAGAACAGATCAACGAGCAGTACTTC. Encoded protein: CASSQVEQINEQYF.

The chain joins TRBV9 to TRBJ2-1, with 13 bases aligning to TRBD2. The V and J ends lost 3 bases and 3 bases, in that order; junction bases with no gene match: 9. Per the germline V gene, CDR1 is SGDLS and CDR2 is YYNGEE. CDR3 length: 18 amino acids. CDR3 nucleotide sequence: TGTGCCAGCAGCGGAGCCCCGACTAGCGGGAGGCACTACAATGAGCAGTTCTTC. It specifies CASSGAPTSGRHYNEQFF.

This chain uses TRBV20-1 with TRBJ2-1; D is undetermined. The germline V and J ends were trimmed by 3 bases and 7 bases, with 7 bases remaining between them. This CDR3 has 11 residues. Per germline, CDR1 DFQATT and CDR2 SNEGSKA (reference sequence). The DNA of the CDR3 is TGCAGTGCTAGGTCGGTGAATGAGCAGTTCTTC. Its protein product is CSARSVNEQFF.

In this sample, this clonotype turned up many times. This chain joins TRBV7-9 and TRBJ1-1, with a weak D call TRBD1 (5 bases). V dropped 3 bases and J dropped 1 base, with 12 bases sitting between them. The germline V gene encodes CDR1 SEHNR and CDR2 FQNEAQ (reference sequence). The CDR3 sequence is 15 residues long. DNA of the CDR3: TGTGCCAGCAGCTTCACCCCGGGGGAGAACACTGAAGCTTTCTTT. This encodes CASSFTPGENTEAFF.

J is TRBJ2-7 and V is TRBV9; D not certain. CDR3 length: 14 residues. Trimming cost V 0 bases and J 4 bases, with 11 bases left between them. Looked up from germline, CDR1 is SGDLS and CDR2 is YYNGEE. CDR3 region: CASSVDGSGYEQYF. DNA of the CDR3: TGTGCCAGCAGCGTAGACGGCAGTGGTTACGAGCAGTACTTC. Combining the CDR3 with reference TRBV9 and TRBJ2-7 gives the whole variable domain DSGVTQTPKHLITATGQRVTLRCSPRSGDLSVYWYQQSLDQGLQFLIQYYNGEERAKGNILERFSAQQFPDLHSELNLSSLELGDSALYFCASSVDGSGYEQYFGPGTRLTVT.

This clonotype was counted ten times or more. The CDR3: CASSQYNEQFF. DNA for the CDR3: TGTGCCAGCAGTCAGTACAATGAGCAGTTCTTC. The rearrangement joins TRBV27 to TRBJ2-1, with D unresolved. This CDR3 contains 11 residues. The ends were cut back, 5 bases at V and 4 bases at J, with 3 bases in the middle. Germline CDR1 is MNHEY and CDR2 is SMNVEV (reference sequence).

V and J are TRBV20-1 and TRBJ1-1; D gene uncertain. CDR3 length: 12 amino acids. V was cut by 8 bases and J by 4 bases, with 14 bases left in between. Germline loops: CDR1 DFQATT, CDR2 SNEGSKA (reference sequence). CDR3 nucleotide sequence: TGCAGTTTGGACGGGATTAGCACTGAAGCTTTCTTT. It specifies CSLDGISTEAFF.

There are a few counts of this clonotype. The chain recombines TRBV5-1 with TRBJ2-7, with D unclear. Deletions cut 4 bases from V and 3 bases from J, with 8 bases between. The CDR3 totals 12 residues. Germline V gene data show CDR1 as SGHRS and CDR2 as YFSETQ. The CDR3 nucleotides read TGCGCCAGCAGCACGACAAACTACGAGCAGTACTTC. Protein product: CASSTTNYEQYF. Full variable domain (outside the CDR3, taken from reference TRBV5-1 and TRBJ2-7): KAGVTQTPRYLIKTRGQQVTLSCSPISGHRSVSWYQQTPGQGLQFLFEYFSETQRNKGNFPGRFSGRQFSNSRSEMNVSTLELGDSALYLCASSTTNYEQYFGPGTRLTVT.